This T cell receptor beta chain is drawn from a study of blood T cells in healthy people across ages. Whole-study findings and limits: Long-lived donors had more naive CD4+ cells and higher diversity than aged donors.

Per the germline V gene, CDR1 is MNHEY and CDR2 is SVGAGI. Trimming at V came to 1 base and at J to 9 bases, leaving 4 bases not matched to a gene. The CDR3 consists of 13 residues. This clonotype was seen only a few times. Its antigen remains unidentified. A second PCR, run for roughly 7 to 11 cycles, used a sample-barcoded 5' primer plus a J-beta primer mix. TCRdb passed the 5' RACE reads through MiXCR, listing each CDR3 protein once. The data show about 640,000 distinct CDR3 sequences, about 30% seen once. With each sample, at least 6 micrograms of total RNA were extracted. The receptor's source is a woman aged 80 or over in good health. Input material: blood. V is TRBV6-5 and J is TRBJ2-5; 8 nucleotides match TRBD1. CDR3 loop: CASSYFQGAAQYF. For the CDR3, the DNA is TGTGCCAGCAGTTACTTTCAGGGGGCGGCCCAGTACTTC.